The 3 T cell receptor beta chains below were found in one sample sequenced in a study of regulatory T cells in long-lasting Graves disease. Assembly of TCR beta libraries relied on iRepertoire HTBI primers together with Arm-PCR of CDR3 regions. From the multiplex PCR reads, TCRdb called clonotypes with MiXCR, one entry per CDR3 protein. The sample records 580,000 or so distinct CDR3 sequences, roughly 16% being singletons. Time point here: newly diagnosed GD, antithyroid drugs for less than 3 months. PBMC-derived RNA was used for the TCR library. These data also featured in a second study, about T cells in Graves' hyperthyroidism and ophthalmopathy.

The source material was peripheral blood mononuclear cells (PBMCs), sampled at new diagnosis, from a patient treated with antithyroid drugs. These receptors were taken from a man younger than 35 with Graves disease.

The rearrangement uses TRBV4-1 and TRBJ2-1, with a weak D call TRBD2 (5 bases). Germline lookup yields CDR1 MGHRA and CDR2 YSYEKL. V was clipped by 6 bases and J by 2 bases, with 8 bases between them. The CDR3 loop spans 13 amino acids. CDR3 sequence reads: CASRGATYNEQFF. DNA for the CDR3: TGCGCCAGCAGGGGAGCCACCTACAATGAGCAGTTCTTC.

V gene TRBV13 combines with J gene TRBJ2-7, with TRBD1 matching 7 bases. The CDR3 loop spans 13 amino acids. V was pared by 5 bases and J by 4 bases, with 5 bases of the junction left unmatched. Per germline, CDR1 PRHDT and CDR2 FYEKMQ (reference sequence). CDR3 loop: CASSLKDRYEQYF. In DNA form, the CDR3 reads TGTGCCAGCAGCCTCAAGGACAGGTACGAGCAGTACTTC.

The J gene is TRBJ2-1, the V gene TRBV5-6; 7 nucleotides match TRBD2. This CDR3 comprises 15 residues. With 3 bases clipped from V and 9 bases from J, the junction kept 12 bases outside the gene matches. Germline V CDR1 and CDR2: SGHDT, YYEEEE. DNA for the CDR3: TGTGCCAGCAGCTGGGACTACAAAGGCATGAGTGAGCAGTTCTTC. Amino acid sequence: CASSWDYKGMSEQFF.